One and the same sample provided the 6 T cell receptor beta chains below, sequenced in a study of cytomegalovirus exposure and HLA in healthy donors. 13 Jbeta primers and 60 Vbeta primers were used for the PCR. TCRdb keeps only in-frame clones here, not all; method: immunoSEQ multiplex PCR. The sample consists of around 90,000 clones, roughly four fifths of them appearing once. Sequencing used PBMCs. Receptors originate from a human donor in good health.

This rearrangement joins TRBV28 to TRBJ1-5; D ambiguous. CDR3 length equals 12 residues. Germline assignment: CDR1 MDHEN and CDR2 SYDVKM. The V and J ends lost 7 bases and 7 bases respectively, with 11 bases between them. The CDR3 sequence is CASIGSGQPQHF. CDR3 coding DNA: TGTGCCAGCATCGGATCGGGACAGCCCCAGCATTTT.

This chain links TRBV23-1 with TRBJ1-5; 8 nucleotides match TRBD1. TRBV23-1 is reported as an ORF; its role is uncertain. The CDR3 covers 17 residues. V lost 7 bases to trimming and J lost 3 bases; unmatched junction nucleotides: 14. As DNA, the CDR3 is TGCGCCAGCACGACCACAGGGGGGGGCCCCCACAATCAGCCCCAGCATTTT. Protein: CASTTTGGGPHNQPQHF.

The gene calls are TRBV27 and TRBJ1-1; perhaps TRBD1 as D (6 bases). This CDR3 has 13 amino acids. Germline assignment: CDR1 MNHEY and CDR2 SMNVEV (reference sequence). V lost 5 bases and J lost 5, with 12 bases in between. The DNA for the CDR3 is TGTGCCAGCAGTGAACAGGGTTGGACTGAAGCTTTCTTT. It is translated as CASSEQGWTEAFF.

This chain links TRBV28 with TRBJ2-7; 7 nucleotides agree with TRBD1. V dropped 9 bases and J dropped 6; count of bases not matched to a gene: 11. Germline V lookup: CDR1 MDHEN, CDR2 SYDVKM. CDR3 length equals 13 residues. CDR3: CASIRQGLSEQYF. The CDR3 bases are TGTGCCAGTATCCGACAGGGTTTGTCCGAGCAGTACTTC.

The rearrangement links TRBV27 to TRBJ2-3, with TRBD1 as a possible D gene (6 bases). V was trimmed by 5 bases and J by 4 bases, leaving 16 bases between them. CDR1 and CDR2 (germline): MNHEY, SMNVEV (reference sequence). The CDR3 is 15 residues long. Written as DNA, the CDR3 is TGTGCCAGCAGTCACAAACAGGGATCCGCAGATACGCAGTATTTT. It encodes CASSHKQGSADTQYF.

V is TRBV6-4 and J is TRBJ2-3; 7 nucleotides line up with TRBD1. The CDR3 runs 14 residues. Unmatched junction bases numbered 1, after V lost 0 bases and J lost 4 bases. Germline V gene data show CDR1 as MRHNA and CDR2 as SNTAGT. In nucleotides, the CDR3 is TGTGCCAGCAGTGACTCGCAGGGGGCAGATACGCAGTATTTT. Translated, it gives CASSDSQGADTQYF.